This is a list of T cell receptor beta chains from one sample in a study of T cell responses to AZD1222 COVID-19 vaccine. Some clones are missing from TCRdb's copy, which holds only in-frame ones; the method was immunoSEQ multiplex PCR. The sample contains 130,000 to 150,000 clones, approximately 90% of which appear only once. Source: peripheral blood, taken on day 0 of AZD1222 vaccination. The receptors stem from an adult in good health. CDR3s include the opening cysteine and the closing phenylalanine or tryptophan. A D gene is named only where the DNA matches it firmly. Rows give clone size only sometimes, using once, few, many, or a class for an expanded clone.

clone_size: -
v_call: TRBV4-3
j_call: TRBJ2-2
d_call: TRBD1
cdr3_aa: CASSQDQNRGLGPPGELFF
cdr3_nt: TGCGCCAGCAGCCAAGACCAGAACAGGGGCCTAGGTCCACCCGGGGAGCTGTTTTTT

clone_size: -
v_call: TRBV4-2
j_call: TRBJ2-7
d_call: -
cdr3_aa: CASSPNTGPAYEQYF
cdr3_nt: TGTGCCAGCAGCCCTAATACGGGACCTGCCTACGAGCAGTACTTC

clone_size: -
v_call: TRBV6-1
j_call: TRBJ1-6
d_call: -
cdr3_aa: CASSEPRSNSPLHF
cdr3_nt: TGTGCCAGCAGTGAACCCAGGAGTAATTCACCCCTCCACTTT

clone_size: -
v_call: TRBV6-5
j_call: TRBJ1-2
d_call: -
cdr3_aa: CASSSVGRQGYTF
cdr3_nt: TGTGCCAGCAGTTCCGTCGGGCGGCAGGGCTACACCTTC

clone_size: -
v_call: TRBV5-1
j_call: TRBJ1-4
d_call: -
cdr3_aa: CASSWGDGPATNEKLFF
cdr3_nt: TGCGCCAGCAGCTGGGGGGACGGTCCCGCAACTAATGAAAAACTGTTTTTT

clone_size: -
v_call: TRBV5-4
j_call: TRBJ2-5
d_call: TRBD2
cdr3_aa: CASSSIAGETQYF
cdr3_nt: TGTGCCAGCAGCTCGATAGCGGGAGAGACCCAGTACTTC

clone_size: -
v_call: TRBV6-5
j_call: TRBJ2-7
d_call: TRBD2
cdr3_aa: CATGLVANEQYF
cdr3_nt: TGTGCCACGGGACTAGTGGCGAACGAGCAGTACTTC

clone_size: -
v_call: TRBV5-6
j_call: TRBJ1-1
d_call: -
cdr3_aa: CASSLGSAPEAFF
cdr3_nt: TGTGCCAGCAGCTTGGGTTCGGCACCTGAAGCTTTCTTT

clone_size: -
v_call: TRBV19
j_call: TRBJ1-2
d_call: -
cdr3_aa: CATGGQSNYGYTF
cdr3_nt: TGTGCCACGGGGGGACAATCTAACTATGGCTACACCTTC

clone_size: -
v_call: TRBV4-2
j_call: TRBJ2-7
d_call: TRBD1
cdr3_aa: CASSQEDRGFGYEQYF
cdr3_nt: TGTGCCAGCAGCCAAGAAGACAGGGGTTTCGGCTACGAGCAGTACTTC

clone_size: once
v_call: TRBV19
j_call: TRBJ1-1
d_call: -
cdr3_aa: CASSMSFWGTTEAFF
cdr3_nt: TGTGCCAGTAGTATGAGTTTCTGGGGAACGACTGAAGCTTTCTTT

clone_size: -
v_call: TRBV3-1/TRBV3-2
j_call: TRBJ2-7
d_call: -
cdr3_aa: CASSGDYEQYF
cdr3_nt: TGTGCCAGCAGCGGGGACTACGAGCAGTACTTC

clone_size: -
v_call: TRBV19
j_call: TRBJ2-1
d_call: TRBD1
cdr3_aa: CASSSGQGDEQFF
cdr3_nt: TGTGCCAGTAGTTCAGGACAGGGGGATGAGCAGTTCTTC

clone_size: few
v_call: TRBV7-2
j_call: TRBJ2-3
d_call: -
cdr3_aa: CASSLAFGGGRDTQYF
cdr3_nt: TGTGCCAGCAGCTTAGCGTTTGGGGGGGGGCGAGATACGCAGTATTTT

clone_size: -
v_call: TRBV7-2
j_call: TRBJ2-5
d_call: TRBD2
cdr3_aa: CASSLNVGLAGHETQYF
cdr3_nt: TGTGCCAGCAGCTTAAACGTTGGTCTAGCGGGGCATGAGACCCAGTACTTC

clone_size: -
v_call: TRBV19
j_call: TRBJ2-2
d_call: TRBD2
cdr3_aa: CASTRSGGALNGELFF
cdr3_nt: TGTGCCAGTACCCGCAGCGGGGGGGCCTTAAACGGGGAGCTGTTTTTT

clone_size: once
v_call: TRBV30
j_call: TRBJ1-2
d_call: TRBD1
cdr3_aa: CAWSTTGNYGYTF
cdr3_nt: TGTGCCTGGAGTACGACAGGGAACTATGGCTACACCTTC

clone_size: -
v_call: TRBV9
j_call: TRBJ2-2
d_call: -
cdr3_aa: CASSVSGNTGELFF
cdr3_nt: TGTGCCAGCAGCGTCTCGGGGAACACCGGGGAGCTGTTTTTT

clone_size: -
v_call: TRBV3-1/TRBV3-2
j_call: TRBJ1-2
d_call: TRBD1
cdr3_aa: CASSLLHRGGAYGYTF
cdr3_nt: TGTGCCAGCAGCCTTTTACACCGAGGGGGCGCCTATGGCTACACCTTC

clone_size: once
v_call: TRBV10-2
j_call: TRBJ1-1
d_call: -
cdr3_aa: CASSDLVFSERVTEAFF
cdr3_nt: TGCGCCAGCAGTGATTTAGTCTTCTCCGAGAGGGTCACTGAAGCTTTCTTT

clone_size: -
v_call: TRBV30
j_call: TRBJ1-1
d_call: -
cdr3_aa: CAWALGGLAFF
cdr3_nt: TGTGCCTGGGCCCTTGGGGGCTTAGCTTTCTTT

clone_size: -
v_call: TRBV6-5
j_call: TRBJ2-3
d_call: -
cdr3_aa: CACKSPGADTQYF
cdr3_nt: TGTGCCTGTAAAAGTCCGGGGGCAGATACGCAGTATTTT

clone_size: -
v_call: TRBV6-1
j_call: TRBJ2-2
d_call: -
cdr3_aa: CASSEFIGGDTGELFF
cdr3_nt: TGTGCCAGCAGTGAATTCATAGGGGGGGACACCGGGGAGCTGTTTTTT

clone_size: -
v_call: TRBV7-3
j_call: TRBJ2-3
d_call: -
cdr3_aa: CASSLSGGGSTDTQYF
cdr3_nt: TGTGCCAGCAGCCTGAGCGGAGGTGGGAGCACAGATACGCAGTATTTT

clone_size: -
v_call: TRBV30
j_call: TRBJ1-5
d_call: -
cdr3_aa: CAWSVASSNQPQHF
cdr3_nt: TGTGCCTGGAGTGTTGCTTCCAGCAATCAGCCCCAGCATTTT

clone_size: -
v_call: TRBV6-4
j_call: TRBJ2-1
d_call: -
cdr3_aa: CASSEHTSGNEQFF
cdr3_nt: TGTGCCAGCAGTGAGCACACATCGGGTAATGAGCAGTTCTTC

clone_size: -
v_call: TRBV30
j_call: TRBJ1-1
d_call: TRBD1
cdr3_aa: CAWRQGDTEAFF
cdr3_nt: TGTGCCTGGAGACAGGGGGACACTGAAGCTTTCTTT

clone_size: -
v_call: TRBV11-2
j_call: TRBJ2-7
d_call: -
cdr3_aa: CASSQGLVNEQYF
cdr3_nt: TGTGCCAGCAGTCAGGGTTTAGTAAACGAGCAGTACTTC

clone_size: -
v_call: TRBV7-5
j_call: TRBJ2-1
d_call: -
cdr3_aa: CARADSGLANNEQFF
cdr3_nt: TGTGCCAGAGCGGACTCGGGACTAGCAAACAATGAGCAGTTCTTC

clone_size: -
v_call: TRBV30
j_call: TRBJ1-4
d_call: TRBD1
cdr3_aa: CAWSLGQGQLGNEKLFF
cdr3_nt: TGTGCCTGGAGTTTGGGACAGGGACAATTGGGTAATGAAAAACTGTTTTTT

clone_size: -
v_call: TRBV5-6
j_call: TRBJ1-4
d_call: -
cdr3_aa: CASSLWWGLSTGKLFF
cdr3_nt: TGTGCCAGCAGCTTATGGTGGGGACTCTCAACGGGAAAACTGTTTTTT

clone_size: -
v_call: TRBV5-4
j_call: TRBJ2-7
d_call: -
cdr3_aa: CASSPDSSSYEQYF
cdr3_nt: TGTGCCAGCAGCCCGGACTCAAGCTCCTACGAGCAGTACTTC

clone_size: -
v_call: TRBV27
j_call: TRBJ2-1
d_call: TRBD2
cdr3_aa: CASSRAGGSLEQFF
cdr3_nt: TGTGCCAGCAGCCGAGCGGGAGGGTCGCTTGAGCAGTTCTTC

clone_size: -
v_call: TRBV6-5
j_call: TRBJ2-7
d_call: TRBD1
cdr3_aa: CASRTTGGSYEQYF
cdr3_nt: TGTGCCAGCAGAACCACAGGGGGATCCTACGAGCAGTACTTC

clone_size: -
v_call: TRBV4-2
j_call: TRBJ1-4
d_call: -
cdr3_aa: CASSQEGSGLGANEKLFF
cdr3_nt: TGTGCCAGCAGCCAAGAAGGCTCCGGACTGGGGGCTAATGAAAAACTGTTTTTT

clone_size: -
v_call: TRBV6-1
j_call: TRBJ1-2
d_call: -
cdr3_aa: CASSEYTEYGYTF
cdr3_nt: TGTGCCAGCAGTGAATATACTGAGTATGGCTACACCTTC

clone_size: -
v_call: TRBV19
j_call: TRBJ1-5
d_call: -
cdr3_aa: CASSRQYSNQPQHF
cdr3_nt: TGTGCCAGTAGTCGACAGTATAGCAATCAGCCCCAGCATTTT

clone_size: -
v_call: TRBV25-1
j_call: TRBJ2-7
d_call: -
cdr3_aa: CASTGEDREQYF
cdr3_nt: TGTGCCAGCACCGGAGAGGATCGGGAGCAGTACTTC

clone_size: -
v_call: TRBV2
j_call: TRBJ1-3
d_call: -
cdr3_aa: CASSEGIGYFGNTIYF
cdr3_nt: TGTGCCAGCAGTGAGGGTATAGGCTATTTTGGAAACACCATATATTTT

clone_size: -
v_call: TRBV7-3
j_call: TRBJ2-3
d_call: TRBD1
cdr3_aa: CASSQRDSVRVTDTQYF
cdr3_nt: TGTGCCAGCAGCCAACGGGACAGTGTCAGGGTCACAGATACGCAGTATTTT

clone_size: -
v_call: TRBV5-1
j_call: TRBJ1-5
d_call: TRBD1
cdr3_aa: CASSPGTPGQVESQPQHF
cdr3_nt: TGCGCCAGCAGCCCGGGGACACCAGGACAGGTAGAGTCACAGCCCCAGCATTTT

clone_size: -
v_call: TRBV7-7
j_call: TRBJ2-5
d_call: TRBD2
cdr3_aa: CASSLVGTPGLAGGSGQETQYF
cdr3_nt: TGTGCTAGCAGCTTAGTTGGTACACCCGGACTAGCGGGGGGATCGGGGCAAGAGACCCAGTACTTC

clone_size: -
v_call: TRBV7-8
j_call: TRBJ1-4
d_call: TRBD1
cdr3_aa: CASLDRPKQIATNEKLFF
cdr3_nt: TGTGCCAGCTTGGACAGGCCTAAACAAATTGCAACTAATGAAAAACTGTTTTTT

clone_size: -
v_call: TRBV7-3
j_call: TRBJ2-7
d_call: TRBD2
cdr3_aa: CASSVRGGAYEQYF
cdr3_nt: TGTGCCAGCAGCGTAAGGGGAGGGGCCTACGAGCAGTACTTC

clone_size: once
v_call: TRBV19
j_call: TRBJ2-1
d_call: -
cdr3_aa: CASKPGLGSINEQFF
cdr3_nt: TGTGCCAGTAAACCGGGACTTGGATCGATTAATGAGCAGTTCTTC

clone_size: few
v_call: TRBV5-1
j_call: TRBJ2-1
d_call: TRBD2
cdr3_aa: CASSLDPPSGRGNEQFF
cdr3_nt: TGCGCCAGCAGCTTGGATCCCCCTAGCGGGCGCGGCAATGAGCAGTTCTTC

clone_size: -
v_call: TRBV18
j_call: TRBJ1-2
d_call: TRBD1
cdr3_aa: CASSPLPGQGAPRGYTF
cdr3_nt: TGTGCCAGCTCACCACTACCGGGACAGGGGGCTCCCCGGGGCTACACCTTC

clone_size: -
v_call: TRBV3-1/TRBV3-2
j_call: TRBJ2-1
d_call: TRBD2
cdr3_aa: CASSQDPTSSEQFF
cdr3_nt: TGTGCCAGCAGCCAAGACCCGACTAGCAGTGAGCAGTTCTTC

clone_size: -
v_call: TRBV6-5
j_call: TRBJ1-3
d_call: -
cdr3_aa: CASDLAYSGNTIYF
cdr3_nt: TGTGCCAGCGACCTAGCGTACTCTGGAAACACCATATATTTT

clone_size: once
v_call: TRBV29-1
j_call: TRBJ1-5
d_call: -
cdr3_aa: CSVEDPRIVGGISRQPQHF
cdr3_nt: TGCAGCGTTGAAGATCCGAGGATAGTGGGTGGAATAAGTCGTCAGCCCCAGCATTTT

clone_size: -
v_call: TRBV9
j_call: TRBJ1-2
d_call: TRBD1
cdr3_aa: CASSVATGGMANYGYTF
cdr3_nt: TGTGCCAGCAGCGTAGCTACAGGGGGAATGGCTAACTATGGCTACACCTTC

clone_size: -
v_call: TRBV5-4
j_call: TRBJ2-2
d_call: -
cdr3_aa: CASSLGGGWTGELFF
cdr3_nt: TGTGCCAGCAGCTTGGGGGGCGGGTGGACCGGGGAGCTGTTTTTT

clone_size: -
v_call: TRBV19
j_call: TRBJ1-6
d_call: -
cdr3_aa: CAISETNNSPLHF
cdr3_nt: TGTGCCATTTCAGAAACTAATAATTCACCCCTCCACTTT

clone_size: -
v_call: TRBV5-4
j_call: TRBJ1-2
d_call: -
cdr3_aa: CASSLEQGATYGYTF
cdr3_nt: TGTGCCAGCAGCTTGGAACAGGGCGCAACCTATGGCTACACCTTC

clone_size: -
v_call: TRBV4-2
j_call: TRBJ2-1
d_call: TRBD2
cdr3_aa: CASSQETVWAGGPGEQFF
cdr3_nt: TGTGCCAGCAGCCAAGAGACGGTGTGGGCGGGAGGGCCCGGTGAGCAGTTCTTC

clone_size: -
v_call: TRBV5-4
j_call: TRBJ2-2
d_call: -
cdr3_aa: CASSLNTGNTGELFF
cdr3_nt: TGTGCCAGCAGCTTGAATACAGGGAACACCGGGGAGCTGTTTTTT

clone_size: -
v_call: TRBV29-1
j_call: TRBJ1-1
d_call: -
cdr3_aa: CSVEQVEAFF
cdr3_nt: TGCAGCGTTGAACAGGTTGAAGCTTTCTTT

clone_size: -
v_call: TRBV7-3
j_call: TRBJ2-1
d_call: TRBD2
cdr3_aa: CASSWRLAGRRYEQFF
cdr3_nt: TGTGCCAGCAGCTGGAGACTAGCGGGACGGAGATATGAGCAGTTCTTC

clone_size: once
v_call: TRBV21-1
j_call: TRBJ2-5
d_call: -
cdr3_aa: CASSPHERKYF
cdr3_nt: TGTGCCAGCAGCCCCCATGAACGCAAGTACTTC

clone_size: -
v_call: TRBV11-2
j_call: TRBJ1-1
d_call: -
cdr3_aa: CASSPVANRVAFF
cdr3_nt: TGTGCCAGCAGCCCGGTTGCGAACAGGGTGGCTTTCTTT